The source of this T cell receptor (beta chain) is a study of monozygotic twins with inflammatory bowel disease. Broader study findings: Healthy co-twins exceeded IBD patients in TCRbeta diversity as measured by inverse Simpson.

Added by template switching were UMIs that each held a 6-nucleotide sample barcode. TCRdb reanalyzed the 5' RACE reads, giving one entry per CDR3 protein sequence and no DNA. The sample has around 150,000 distinct CDR3 sequences; the top ten hold 2.4%. Points on this clonotype: Its matching antigen is unknown.

The CDR3 runs to 16 residues. Per the germline V gene, CDR1 is MDHEN and CDR2 is SYDVKM. J is TRBJ1-5 and V is TRBV28; the D call of TRBD1 rests on TCRdb alone, since no DNA is present to check it. The sequenced material came from blood. The receptor's source is a human donor with ulcerative colitis or Crohn's disease, or a healthy co-twin of an affected twin (not recorded which). This CDR3 is CASSLTGGGGNQPQHF.